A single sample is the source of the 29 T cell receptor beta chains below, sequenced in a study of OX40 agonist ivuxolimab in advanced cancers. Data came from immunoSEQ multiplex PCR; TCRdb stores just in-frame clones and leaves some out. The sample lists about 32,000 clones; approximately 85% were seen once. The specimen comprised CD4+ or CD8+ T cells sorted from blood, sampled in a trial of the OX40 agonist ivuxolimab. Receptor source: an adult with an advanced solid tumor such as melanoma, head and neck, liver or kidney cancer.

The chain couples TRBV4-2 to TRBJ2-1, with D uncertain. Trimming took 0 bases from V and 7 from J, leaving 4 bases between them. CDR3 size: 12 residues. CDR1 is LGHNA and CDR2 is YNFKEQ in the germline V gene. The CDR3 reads CASSQDSNEQFF. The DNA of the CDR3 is TGTGCCAGCAGCCAAGATTCAAATGAGCAGTTCTTC.

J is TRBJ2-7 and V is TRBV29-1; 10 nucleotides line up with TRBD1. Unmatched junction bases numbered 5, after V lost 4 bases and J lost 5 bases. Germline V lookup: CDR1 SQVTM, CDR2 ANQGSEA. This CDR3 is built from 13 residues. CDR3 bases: TGCAGCGTTGGGCCGGGACAGGGGAACGAGCAGTACTTC. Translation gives CSVGPGQGNEQYF.

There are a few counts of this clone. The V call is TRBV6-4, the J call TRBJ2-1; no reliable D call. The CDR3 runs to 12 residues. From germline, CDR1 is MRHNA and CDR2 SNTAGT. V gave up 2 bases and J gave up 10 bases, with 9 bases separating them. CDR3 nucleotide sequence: TGTGCCAGCAGTGACGGGATGGGCGAGCAGTTCTTC. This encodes CASSDGMGEQFF.

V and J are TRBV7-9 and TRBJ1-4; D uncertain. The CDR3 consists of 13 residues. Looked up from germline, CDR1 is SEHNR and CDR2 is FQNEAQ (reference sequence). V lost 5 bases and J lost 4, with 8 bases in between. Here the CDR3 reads CASSRLVNEKLFF. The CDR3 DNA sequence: TGTGCCAGCAGCCGCCTCGTTAATGAAAAACTGTTTTTT.

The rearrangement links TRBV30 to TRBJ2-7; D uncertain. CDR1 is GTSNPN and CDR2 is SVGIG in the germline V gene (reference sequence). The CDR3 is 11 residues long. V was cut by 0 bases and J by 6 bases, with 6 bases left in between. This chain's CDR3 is CAWSVMGEQYF. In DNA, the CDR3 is TGTGCCTGGAGTGTAATGGGCGAGCAGTACTTC.

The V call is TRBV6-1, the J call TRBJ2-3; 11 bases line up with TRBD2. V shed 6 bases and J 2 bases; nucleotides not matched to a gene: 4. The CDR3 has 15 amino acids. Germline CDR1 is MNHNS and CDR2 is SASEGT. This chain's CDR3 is CASSLSGGVTDTQYF. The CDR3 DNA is TGTGCCAGCAGCCTTAGCGGGGGGGTCACAGATACGCAGTATTTT.

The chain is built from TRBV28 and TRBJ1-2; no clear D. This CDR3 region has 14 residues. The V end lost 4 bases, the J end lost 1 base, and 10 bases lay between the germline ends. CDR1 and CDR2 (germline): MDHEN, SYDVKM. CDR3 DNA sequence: TGTGCCAGCAGTTCACCTACAGATAACTATGGCTACACCTTC. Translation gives CASSSPTDNYGYTF.

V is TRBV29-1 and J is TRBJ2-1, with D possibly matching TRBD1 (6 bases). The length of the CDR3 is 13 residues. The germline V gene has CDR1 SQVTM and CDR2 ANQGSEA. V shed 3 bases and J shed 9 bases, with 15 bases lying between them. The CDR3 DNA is TGCAGCGTTGAGAACAGGGTAAGAGGTGAGCAGTTCTTC. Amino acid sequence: CSVENRVRGEQFF.

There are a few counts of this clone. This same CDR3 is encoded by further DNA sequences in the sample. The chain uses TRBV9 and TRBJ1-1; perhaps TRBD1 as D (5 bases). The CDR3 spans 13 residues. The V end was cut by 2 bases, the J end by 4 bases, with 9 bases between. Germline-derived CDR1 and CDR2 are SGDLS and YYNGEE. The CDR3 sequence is CASSVGGSTEAFF. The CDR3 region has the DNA TGTGCCAGCAGCGTGGGGGGGAGCACTGAAGCTTTCTTT.

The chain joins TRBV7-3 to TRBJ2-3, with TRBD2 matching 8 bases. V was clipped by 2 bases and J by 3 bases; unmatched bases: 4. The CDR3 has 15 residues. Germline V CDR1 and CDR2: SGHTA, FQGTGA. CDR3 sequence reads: CASSLAGGRTDTQYF. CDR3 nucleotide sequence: TGTGCCAGCAGCTTAGCGGGGGGTAGGACAGATACGCAGTATTTT. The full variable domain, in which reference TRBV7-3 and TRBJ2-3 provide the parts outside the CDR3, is GAGVSQTPSNKVTEKGKYVELRCDPISGHTALYWYRQSLGQGPEFLIYFQGTGAADDSGLPNDRFFAVRPEGSVSTLKIQRTERGDSAVYLCASSLAGGRTDTQYFGPGTRLTVL.

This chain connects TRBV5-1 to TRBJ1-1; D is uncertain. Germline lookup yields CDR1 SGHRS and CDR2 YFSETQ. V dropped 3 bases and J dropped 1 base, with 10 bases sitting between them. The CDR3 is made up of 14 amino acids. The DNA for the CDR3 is TGCGCCAGCAGCTCTCGAGCGGGGAACACTGAAGCTTTCTTT. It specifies CASSSRAGNTEAFF.

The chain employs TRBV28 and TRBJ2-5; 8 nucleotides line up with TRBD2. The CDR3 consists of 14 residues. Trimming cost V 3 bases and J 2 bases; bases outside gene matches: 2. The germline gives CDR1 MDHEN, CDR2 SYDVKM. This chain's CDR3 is CASSFLAGQETQYF. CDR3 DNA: TGTGCCAGCAGTTTCCTAGCGGGTCAAGAGACCCAGTACTTC. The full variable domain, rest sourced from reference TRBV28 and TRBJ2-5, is DVKVTQSSRYLVKRTGEKVFLECVQDMDHENMFWYRQDPGLGLRLIYFSYDVKMKEKGDIPEGYSVSREKKERFSLILESASTNQTSMYLCASSFLAGQETQYFGPGTRLLVL.

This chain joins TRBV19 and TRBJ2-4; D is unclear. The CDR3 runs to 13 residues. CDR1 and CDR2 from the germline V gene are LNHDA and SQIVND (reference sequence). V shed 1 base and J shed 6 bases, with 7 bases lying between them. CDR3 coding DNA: TGTGCCAGTAGTATAGGATCCGGAAACATTCAGTACTTC. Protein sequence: CASSIGSGNIQYF. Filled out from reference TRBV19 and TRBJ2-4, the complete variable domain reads DGGITQSPKYLFRKEGQNVTLSCEQNLNHDAMYWYRQDPGQGLRLIYYSQIVNDFQKGDIAEGYSVSREKKESFPLTVTSAQKNPTAFYLCASSIGSGNIQYFGAGTRLSVL.

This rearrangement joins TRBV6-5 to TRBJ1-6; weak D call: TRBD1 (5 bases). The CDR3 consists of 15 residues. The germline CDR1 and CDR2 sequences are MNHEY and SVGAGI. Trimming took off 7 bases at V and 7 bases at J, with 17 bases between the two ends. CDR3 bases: TGTGCCAGCACACCGTTTGTGGGGACGAATTCACCCCTCCACTTT. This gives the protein CASTPFVGTNSPLHF.

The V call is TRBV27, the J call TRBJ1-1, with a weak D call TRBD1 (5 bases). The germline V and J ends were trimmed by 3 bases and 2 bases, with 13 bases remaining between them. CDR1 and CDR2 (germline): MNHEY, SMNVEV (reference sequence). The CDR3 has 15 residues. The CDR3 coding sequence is TGTGCCAGCAGTTTCAGGGTCGCATACAACACTGAAGCTTTCTTT. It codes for CASSFRVAYNTEAFF.

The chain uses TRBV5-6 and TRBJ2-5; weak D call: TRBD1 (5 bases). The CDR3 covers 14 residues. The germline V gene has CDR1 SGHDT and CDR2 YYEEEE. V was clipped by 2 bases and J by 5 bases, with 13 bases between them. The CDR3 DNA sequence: TGTGCCAGCAGCTTATTGGGGCGCAGGGAGACCCAGTACTTC. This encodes CASSLLGRRETQYF.

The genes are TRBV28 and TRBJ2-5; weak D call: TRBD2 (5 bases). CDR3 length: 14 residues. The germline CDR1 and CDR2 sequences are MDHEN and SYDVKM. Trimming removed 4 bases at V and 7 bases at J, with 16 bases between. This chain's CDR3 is CASSSPSRARTQYF. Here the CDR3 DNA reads TGTGCCAGCAGTTCCCCTTCGAGGGCACGGACCCAGTACTTC.

CDR3 amino acids: CASSHPSGSNEQYF. CDR3 DNA sequence: TGCGCCAGCAGCCATCCCTCAGGGTCCAACGAGCAGTACTTC. The rearrangement links TRBV4-1 to TRBJ2-7, with a weak D call TRBD1 (5 bases). Between the trimmed V and J ends, which lost 3 bases and 5 bases, there was a span of 14 bases. Germline CDR1 is MGHRA and CDR2 is YSYEKL. CDR3 size: 14 residues.

CDR3 DNA sequence: TGTGCCAGCAGTGGGAATGAAGCTTTCTTT. Its translation is CASSGNEAFF. The rearrangement joins TRBV25-1 to TRBJ1-1; D uncertain. V lost 4 bases to trimming and J lost 7 bases, with 4 bases between them. The CDR3 spans 10 residues. The germline gives CDR1 MGHDK, CDR2 SYGVNS.

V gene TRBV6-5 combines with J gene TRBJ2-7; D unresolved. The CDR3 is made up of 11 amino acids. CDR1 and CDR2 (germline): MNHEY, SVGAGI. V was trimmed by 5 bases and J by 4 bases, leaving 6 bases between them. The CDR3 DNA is TGTGCCAGCAGTCTGCGTTACGAGCAGTACTTC. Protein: CASSLRYEQYF.

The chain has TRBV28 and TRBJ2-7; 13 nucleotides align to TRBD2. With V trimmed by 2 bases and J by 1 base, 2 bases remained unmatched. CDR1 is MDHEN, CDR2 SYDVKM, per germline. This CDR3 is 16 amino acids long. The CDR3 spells CASSLRGLAGSYEQYF. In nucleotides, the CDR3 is TGTGCCAGCAGTTTAAGGGGACTAGCGGGATCCTACGAGCAGTACTTC.

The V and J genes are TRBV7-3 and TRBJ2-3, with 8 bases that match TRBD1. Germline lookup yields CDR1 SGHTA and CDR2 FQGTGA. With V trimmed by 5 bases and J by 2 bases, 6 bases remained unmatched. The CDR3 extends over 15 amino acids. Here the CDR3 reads CASSRGTGHTDTQYF. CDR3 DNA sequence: TGTGCCAGCAGCCGAGGGACAGGACACACAGATACGCAGTATTTT.

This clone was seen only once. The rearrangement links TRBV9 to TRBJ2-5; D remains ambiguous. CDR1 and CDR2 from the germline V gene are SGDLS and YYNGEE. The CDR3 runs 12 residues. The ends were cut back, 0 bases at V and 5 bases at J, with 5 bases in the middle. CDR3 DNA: TGTGCCAGCAGCGTAGTGGGTGAGACCCAGTACTTC. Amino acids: CASSVVGETQYF.

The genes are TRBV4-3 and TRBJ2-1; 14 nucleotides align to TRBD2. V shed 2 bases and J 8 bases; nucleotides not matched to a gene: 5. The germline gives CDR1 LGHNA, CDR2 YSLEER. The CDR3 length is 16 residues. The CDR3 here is CASSQRLAGGIYEQFF. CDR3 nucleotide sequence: TGCGCCAGCAGCCAAAGACTAGCGGGGGGGATCTATGAGCAGTTCTTC.

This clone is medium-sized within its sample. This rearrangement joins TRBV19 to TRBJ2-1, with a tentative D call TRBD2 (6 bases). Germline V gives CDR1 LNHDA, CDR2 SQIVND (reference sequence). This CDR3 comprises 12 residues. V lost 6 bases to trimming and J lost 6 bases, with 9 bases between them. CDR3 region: CASREGVNEQFF. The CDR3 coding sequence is TGTGCCAGTAGGGAGGGAGTCAATGAGCAGTTCTTC.

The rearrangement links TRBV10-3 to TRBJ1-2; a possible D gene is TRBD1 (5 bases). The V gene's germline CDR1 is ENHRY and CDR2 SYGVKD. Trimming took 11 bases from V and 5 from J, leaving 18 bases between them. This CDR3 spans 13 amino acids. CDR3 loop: CALTRDGTYGYTF. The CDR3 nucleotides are TGTGCCTTAACCCGGGACGGGACGTATGGCTACACCTTC.

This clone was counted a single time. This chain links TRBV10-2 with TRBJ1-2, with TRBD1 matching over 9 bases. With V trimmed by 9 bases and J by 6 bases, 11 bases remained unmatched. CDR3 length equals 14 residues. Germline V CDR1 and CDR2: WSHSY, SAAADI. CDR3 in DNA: TGCGCCAGTAGGGGGGGACAGGGCCCGGATGGCTACACCTTC. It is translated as CASRGGQGPDGYTF.

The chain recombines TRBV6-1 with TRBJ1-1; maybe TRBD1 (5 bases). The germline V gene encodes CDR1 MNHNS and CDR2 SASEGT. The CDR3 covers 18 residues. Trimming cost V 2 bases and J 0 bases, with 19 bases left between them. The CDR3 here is CASSEPSSWGGLNTEAFF. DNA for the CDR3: TGTGCCAGCAGTGAACCCTCCAGTTGGGGGGGACTGAACACTGAAGCTTTCTTT.

For the CDR3, the DNA is TGTGCCAGCAGCCCAGGGGGGGGCGGCTACGAGCAGTACTTC. Protein sequence: CASSPGGGGYEQYF. The J gene is TRBJ2-7, the V gene TRBV7-6; D might be TRBD1 or TRBD2, each matching 7 bases. Trimming removed 5 bases from V and 3 bases from J, with 14 bases in between. Germline-derived CDR1 and CDR2 are SGHVS and FNYEAQ. The CDR3 covers 14 residues.